Presented here are 2 T cell receptor beta chains from one specimen sequenced in a study of regulatory T cells in long-lasting Graves disease. Stated time point: newly diagnosed GD, antithyroid drugs for less than 3 months. Preparation of the TCR library used RNA extracted from PBMCs. iRepertoire HTBI primers and Arm-PCR of CDR3 regions built TCR beta libraries. Via MiXCR, TCRdb re-called the multiplex PCR reads, giving one row per CDR3 protein. This sample has 560,000 or so distinct CDR3 sequences, with approximately 16% found just once. These data were also reused for a study on T cells in Graves' hyperthyroidism and ophthalmopathy.

Specimen: peripheral blood mononuclear cells (PBMCs), collected at new diagnosis, from a patient treated with antithyroid drugs. The receptors were gathered from a man aged 18 to 30 with Graves disease.

The V gene is TRBV5-6, the J gene TRBJ2-4; the D gene is possibly TRBD1 (5 bases). CDR1 is SGHDT and CDR2 is YYEEEE in the germline V gene. The CDR3 runs 15 residues. V lost 4 bases to trimming and J lost 1 base, with 12 bases between them. The chain's CDR3 is CASSVSGLAKNIQYF. For the CDR3, the DNA is TGTGCCAGCAGCGTATCAGGGCTCGCCAAAAACATTCAGTACTTC.

This clonotype was recorded at least ten times. The CDR3 sequence is CSALGAGGETQYF. In DNA form, the CDR3 reads TGCAGCGCGTTGGGAGCGGGCGGGGAGACCCAGTACTTC. V and J are TRBV29-1 and TRBJ2-5, with D possibly TRBD2 on 6 matching bases. Germline CDR1 reads SQVTM; CDR2 reads ANQGSEA. The CDR3 sequence is 13 residues long. The germline V and J ends were trimmed by 7 bases and 5 bases, with 17 bases remaining between them.